Each of the 21 T cell receptor beta chains below was sequenced from the same sample in a study of graft-versus-host responses after intestinal transplantation. Only in-frame clones appear in the TCRdb table, and some are missing; sequencing was by immunoSEQ multiplex PCR. The table shows roughly 27,000 clones, with approximately 87% occurring only once. This sample comprised PBMCs, obtained almost 29 days after intestinal transplant. These receptors came from a human patient who received an intestinal transplant, so some T cells may come from the graft donor.

DNA of the CDR3: TGCGCCAGCAGCTTGGCCTTGGACGGCTATGGCTACACCTTC. Its protein product is CASSLALDGYGYTF. V usage is TRBV5-1 and J usage is TRBJ1-2, with no clear D. The V and J ends lost 0 bases and 4 bases respectively, with 10 bases between them. In germline, CDR1 is SGHRS, CDR2 YFSETQ. This CDR3 is built from 14 residues.

This clone was picked up a small number of times. This chain joins TRBV5-6 and TRBJ1-3, with D possibly matching TRBD1 (6 bases). CDR1 and CDR2 from the germline V gene are SGHDT and YYEEEE. V was trimmed by 5 bases and J by 5 bases, leaving 11 bases between them. There are 13 residues in the CDR3. In DNA, the CDR3 is TGTGCCAGCAGTCCGGGGGGCCGAAACACCATATATTTT. Translation: CASSPGGRNTIYF.

This clone has just a few counts. J is TRBJ2-7 and V is TRBV6-5, with 8 bases fitting TRBD1. V shed 3 bases, J shed 6 bases, and the junction held 7 bases outside the gene matches. Germline assignment: CDR1 MNHEY and CDR2 SVGAGI. This CDR3 spans 14 amino acids. The CDR3 reads CASSYYQTGGEQYF. CDR3 sequence (DNA): TGTGCCAGCAGTTATTATCAAACAGGGGGCGAGCAGTACTTC.

The chain links TRBV7-2 to TRBJ2-1, with 8 bases fitting TRBD2. There are 17 residues in the CDR3. V was pared by 0 bases and J by 1 base, with 5 bases of the junction left unmatched. The germline CDR1 and CDR2 sequences are SGHTA and FQGNSA. CDR3 nucleotides: TGTGCCAGCAGCTTAGCATTAAGCGGGAGTTCCTACAATGAGCAGTTCTTC. This translates into CASSLALSGSSYNEQFF. The variable domain in full, completed from reference TRBV7-2 and TRBJ2-1, reads GAGVSQSPSNKVTEKGKDVELRCDPISGHTALYWYRQSLGQGLEFLIYFQGNSAPDKSGLPSDRFSAERTGGSVSTLTIQRTQQEDSAVYLCASSLALSGSSYNEQFFGPGTRLTVL.

The chain has TRBV20-1 and TRBJ1-3; D call uncertain. The CDR3 extends over 11 amino acids. CDR1 is DFQATT, CDR2 SNEGSKA, per germline (reference sequence). With 1 base removed from V and 4 bases from J, the gap between germline ends came to 2 bases. The CDR3 loop is CSARVGNTIYF. In nucleotides, the CDR3 is TGCAGTGCTAGAGTAGGAAACACCATATATTTT.

The rearrangement joins TRBV5-4 to TRBJ2-7; TRBD2 is a possible D gene (7 bases). The V end was cut by 4 bases, the J end by 2 bases, with 19 bases between. Looked up from germline, CDR1 is SGHNT and CDR2 is YYREEE (reference sequence). The CDR3 totals 16 residues. The CDR3 nucleotides are TGTGCCAGCAGCCTATTCTGGGGGCGGGGGACCTACGAGCAGTACTTC. Translating it yields CASSLFWGRGTYEQYF.

The chain joins TRBV4-1 to TRBJ2-4; 7 bases are a match to TRBD1. Germline CDR1 and CDR2: MGHRA and YSYEKL. The CDR3 runs 15 residues. V trimming: 1 base; J trimming: 9 bases; junction bases outside the gene matches: 9. The CDR3 nucleotides read TGCGCCAGCAGCCAAGCCCTTGACAGGGTTACCATTCAGTACTTC. Protein product: CASSQALDRVTIQYF.

The chain has TRBV5-4 and TRBJ2-5, with a weak D call TRBD1 (6 bases). The DNA end is more similar to TRBJ2-7, so the J call may be wrong. The germline CDR1 and CDR2 sequences are SGHNT and YYREEE (reference sequence). The CDR3 runs 14 residues. CDR3 amino acids: CASSLAGQGGEQYF. The CDR3 nucleotides are TGTGCCAGCAGCTTGGCCGGGCAAGGGGGCGAGCAGTACTTC.

V is TRBV2 and J is TRBJ2-5; the match to TRBD2 covers 9 bases. The V gene's germline CDR1 is SNHLY and CDR2 FYNNEI. With V trimmed by 10 bases and J by 4 bases, 1 base remained unmatched. The CDR3 is 11 amino acids. The DNA for the CDR3 is TGTGCCACTAGCGGGGCAGAGACCCAGTACTTC. Translating it yields CATSGAETQYF.

The CDR3 spells CASSDPYRDGETQYF. Written as DNA, the CDR3 is TGTGCCAGCAGTGACCCCTACAGGGATGGAGAGACCCAGTACTTC. This rearrangement joins TRBV6-4 to TRBJ2-5; D is perhaps TRBD1 (6 bases). The CDR3 extends over 15 amino acids. Germline V gives CDR1 MRHNA, CDR2 SNTAGT. Trimming cost V 2 bases and J 4 bases, with 14 bases left between them.

The chain joins TRBV4-1 to TRBJ2-1; D is unclear. The germline V and J ends were trimmed by 0 bases and 9 bases, with 6 bases remaining between them. Germline values: CDR1 MGHRA, CDR2 YSYEKL. The CDR3 contains 12 residues. This CDR3 is CASSQDEGEQFF. The DNA for the CDR3 is TGCGCCAGCAGCCAAGATGAAGGTGAGCAGTTCTTC.

The rearrangement uses TRBV11-2 and TRBJ2-1, with a weak D call TRBD1 (6 bases). Germline CDR1 reads SGHAT; CDR2 reads FQNNGV. V was shortened by 5 bases and J by 6 bases, with 14 bases between the two germline ends. The length of the CDR3 is 14 residues. For the CDR3, the DNA is TGTGCCAGCAGCCCCCTGACAGGAACCAATGAGCAGTTCTTC. Protein: CASSPLTGTNEQFF.

The rearrangement uses TRBV6-5 and TRBJ2-7; D might be TRBD2 (5 bases). This CDR3 contains 16 residues. CDR1 and CDR2 (germline): MNHEY, SVGAGI. V was pared by 4 bases and J by 6 bases, with 22 bases between. CDR3 loop: CASSSAGWTMPSEQYF. DNA for the CDR3: TGTGCCAGCAGTTCCGCGGGCTGGACCATGCCTAGCGAGCAGTACTTC.

The J gene is TRBJ2-7, the V gene TRBV5-1; D unclear. This CDR3 contains 12 residues. Per germline, CDR1 SGHRS and CDR2 YFSETQ. V lost 0 bases, J lost 4 bases, and 5 bases lay in between. CDR3 in DNA: TGCGCCAGCAGCTTGGGAGGATACGAGCAGTACTTC. This encodes CASSLGGYEQYF.

The chain uses TRBV28 and TRBJ2-5, with TRBD1 matching over 8 bases. Trimming at V came to 2 bases and at J to 4 bases, leaving 3 bases not matched to a gene. The CDR3 is made up of 14 amino acids. CDR1 and CDR2 (germline): MDHEN, SYDVKM. CDR3 region: CASSLRDRGETQYF. The DNA of the CDR3 is TGTGCCAGCAGTTTACGAGACAGGGGAGAGACCCAGTACTTC.

This clone was observed a single time. The CDR3 region is CASSFSYEQYF. In DNA, the CDR3 is TGTGCCAGCAGCTTTTCCTACGAGCAGTACTTC. The genes are TRBV11-2 and TRBJ2-7; D gene uncertain. The germline gives CDR1 SGHAT, CDR2 FQNNGV. V shed 3 bases and J shed 1 base, with 1 base lying between them. There are 11 residues in the CDR3.

The chain combines TRBV11-2 with TRBJ2-3, with TRBD1 matching 11 bases. CDR3 length: 17 residues. Unmatched junction bases numbered 11, after V lost 5 bases and J lost 4 bases. Germline-derived CDR1 and CDR2 are SGHAT and FQNNGV. The CDR3 DNA sequence: TGTGCCAGCAGCCCAGGACAGGGGGCGATGGGGGCAGATACGCAGTATTTT. Its protein product is CASSPGQGAMGADTQYF.

The V call is TRBV29-1, the J call TRBJ2-2; D possibly matches TRBD1 or TRBD2 (5 bases each). Germline V CDR1 and CDR2: SQVTM, ANQGSEA. There are 14 residues in the CDR3. V lost 7 bases to trimming and J lost 2 bases, with 14 bases between them. The CDR3 nucleotides are TGCAGCGCCGGGGCTGGCTTCAACACCGGGGAGCTGTTTTTT. Its protein is CSAGAGFNTGELFF.

V and J are TRBV25-1 and TRBJ1-2, with 9 nucleotides matching TRBD1. The CDR3 totals 15 residues. Germline lookup yields CDR1 MGHDK and CDR2 SYGVNS. Unmatched junction bases numbered 11, after V lost 5 bases and J lost 7 bases. CDR3 region: CASSRDRAAWTGYTF. CDR3 in DNA: TGTGCCAGCAGTAGGGACAGGGCGGCTTGGACTGGCTACACCTTC.

The J gene is TRBJ2-3, the V gene TRBV25-1; no firm D call. Germline V gene sequence: CDR1 MGHDK, CDR2 SYGVNS. The V end was cut by 1 base, the J end by 1 base, with 6 bases between. CDR3 length: 14 residues. The CDR3 DNA reads as TGTGCCAGCAGTGAATGGATGGGCACAGATACGCAGTATTTT. This encodes CASSEWMGTDTQYF.

V and J are TRBV6-5 and TRBJ1-1, with D uncertain. The CDR3 is made up of 16 amino acids. V dropped 3 bases and J dropped 2 bases, with 16 bases sitting between them. Germline CDR1 MNHEY, CDR2 SVGAGI. The CDR3 DNA sequence: TGTGCCAGCAGTTATTTCTGGAGTTCCGATAACACTGAAGCTTTCTTT. It codes for CASSYFWSSDNTEAFF.